A single sample gave rise to the 32 T cell receptor beta chains below, sequenced in a study of technical replicates of blood from several donors. Only in-frame clones appear in the TCRdb table, and some are missing; sequencing was by immunoSEQ multiplex PCR. The table includes 75,000 to 100,000 clones, 85% to 95% detected once. Sample: T cells isolated from PBMCs. The receptors stem from a human donor in good health.

The J gene is TRBJ1-3, the V gene TRBV5-1; the match to TRBD1 covers 7 bases. The germline CDR1 and CDR2 sequences are SGHRS and YFSETQ. The CDR3 spans 15 residues. Trimming at V came to 3 bases and at J to 3 bases, leaving 6 bases not matched to a gene. The CDR3 loop reads CASSYEGAGGNTIYF. The CDR3 bases are TGCGCCAGCAGCTATGAGGGGGCAGGTGGAAACACCATATATTTT.

The chain has TRBV7-3 and TRBJ2-1, with 10 bases lining up with TRBD1. Germline CDR1 reads SGHTA; CDR2 reads FQGTGA. The CDR3 covers 15 residues. J gave up 3 bases and V 5 bases, and 4 bases lay outside the gene matches. CDR3 bases: TGTGCCAGCAGCCGCGGGACAGGGGTCTACAATGAGCAGTTCTTC. Residues: CASSRGTGVYNEQFF.

The chain uses TRBV9 and TRBJ1-2; the match to TRBD1 covers 7 bases. CDR1 and CDR2 from the germline V gene are SGDLS and YYNGEE. The J segment lost 1 base and the V segment lost 3 bases, leaving 3 bases of the junction unmatched. The CDR3 contains 14 residues. This chain's CDR3 is CASSEQGSNYGYTF. CDR3 DNA sequence: TGTGCCAGCAGCGAACAGGGGAGTAACTATGGCTACACCTTC.

V gene TRBV7-2 combines with J gene TRBJ2-1; D is ambiguous. This CDR3 is 16 amino acids long. V lost 3 bases, J lost 0 bases, and 12 bases lay in between. The germline gives CDR1 SGHTA, CDR2 FQGNSA. CDR3 region: CASSFVGGSSYNEQFF. CDR3 DNA sequence: TGTGCCAGCAGCTTTGTTGGCGGTAGCTCCTACAATGAGCAGTTCTTC.

V and J are TRBV2 and TRBJ1-5, with D maybe TRBD1 (5 bases). CDR1 is SNHLY, CDR2 FYNNEI, per germline. Trimming left V 4 bases short and J 4 bases short, with 8 bases between. The CDR3 runs 13 residues. As DNA, the CDR3 is TGTGCCAGCAGTGTTCCAGGGAATCAGCCCCAGCATTTT. This encodes CASSVPGNQPQHF. Full variable domain (rest looked up from reference TRBV2 and TRBJ1-5): EPEVTQTPSHQVTQMGQEVILRCVPISNHLYFYWYRQILGQKVEFLVSFYNNEISEKSEIFDDQFSVERPDGSNFTLKIRSTKLEDSAMYFCASSVPGNQPQHFGDGTRLSIL.

The gene calls are TRBV7-9 and TRBJ1-3; D perhaps matches TRBD1 (5 bases). Germline V gives CDR1 SEHNR, CDR2 FQNEAQ (reference sequence). Trimming stripped 8 bases from V and 8 bases from J, with 16 bases between. The CDR3 contains 13 residues. The CDR3 sequence is CASGFGAMDTIYF. CDR3 in DNA: TGTGCCAGCGGATTTGGGGCCATGGACACCATATATTTT.

The genes are TRBV9 and TRBJ2-1; D might be TRBD2 (5 bases). Trimming cost V 1 base and J 0 bases, with 5 bases left between them. This CDR3 is 14 amino acids long. The germline V gene has CDR1 SGDLS and CDR2 YYNGEE. The CDR3 DNA is TGTGCCAGCAGCGTACGGGACTCCTACAATGAGCAGTTCTTC. Translation: CASSVRDSYNEQFF.

J is TRBJ1-2 and V is TRBV19, with TRBD1 as a possible D gene (6 bases). Germline lookup yields CDR1 LNHDA and CDR2 SQIVND (reference sequence). Trimming pared 5 bases from V and 4 bases from J, leaving 11 bases between. The CDR3 spans 13 residues. The CDR3 region has the DNA TGTGCCAGTAGTGAAACAGGGCCCTATGGCTACACCTTC. Its protein is CASSETGPYGYTF. Based on the CDR3 plus reference TRBV19 and TRBJ1-2, the full variable domain is DGGITQSPKYLFRKEGQNVTLSCEQNLNHDAMYWYRQDPGQGLRLIYYSQIVNDFQKGDIAEGYSVSREKKESFPLTVTSAQKNPTAFYLCASSETGPYGYTFGSGTRLTVV.

The CDR3, as DNA: TGTGCCAGCAGTTCCGGGACAGGGGAACACGAGCAGTACTTC. Translating it yields CASSSGTGEHEQYF. V usage is TRBV7-6 and J usage is TRBJ2-7; 10 bases match TRBD1. The CDR3 covers 14 residues. Trimming removed 6 bases from V and 5 bases from J; junction bases left unmatched: 7. CDR1 SGHVS and CDR2 FNYEAQ come from the germline V gene.

V gene TRBV7-8 combines with J gene TRBJ1-3, with D hard to call. V was cut by 0 bases and J by 0 bases, with 15 bases left in between. This CDR3 is built from 18 residues. The germline V gene encodes CDR1 SGHVS and CDR2 FQNEAQ. This CDR3 reads CASSLATEELYSGNTIYF. The CDR3 DNA reads as TGTGCCAGCAGCTTAGCGACTGAGGAGCTGTACTCTGGAAACACCATATATTTT.

V gene TRBV7-3 combines with J gene TRBJ2-5; D might be TRBD1 (6 bases). Germline values: CDR1 SGHTA, CDR2 FQGTGA. V shed 0 bases and J shed 2 bases, with 22 bases lying between them. This CDR3 has 19 residues. CDR3 nucleotides: TGTGCCAGCAGCTTAACGCAACAGGGAAGATCCGATCCACAAGAGACCCAGTACTTC. Amino acids: CASSLTQQGRSDPQETQYF. Drawing the rest from reference TRBV7-3 and TRBJ2-5, the complete variable domain is GAGVSQTPSNKVTEKGKYVELRCDPISGHTALYWYRQSLGQGPEFLIYFQGTGAADDSGLPNDRFFAVRPEGSVSTLKIQRTERGDSAVYLCASSLTQQGRSDPQETQYFGPGTRLLVL.

The V and J genes are TRBV7-2 and TRBJ2-1; no definite D call. With 1 base removed from V and 4 bases from J, the gap between germline ends came to 8 bases. Germline CDR1 is SGHTA and CDR2 is FQGNSA. The CDR3 consists of 14 residues. CDR3 loop: CASSLGWAYNEQFF. CDR3 DNA sequence: TGTGCCAGCAGCTTAGGATGGGCATACAATGAGCAGTTCTTC.

The chain links TRBV6-4 to TRBJ2-2; possibly TRBD2 for D (6 bases). Trimming cost V 0 bases and J 1 base, with 6 bases left between them. CDR3 length: 15 amino acids. CDR1 is MRHNA and CDR2 is SNTAGT in the germline V gene. CDR3 protein: CASSDSGGNTGELFF. CDR3 coding DNA: TGTGCCAGCAGTGACTCCGGGGGGAACACCGGGGAGCTGTTTTTT.

This chain links TRBV7-6 with TRBJ2-7; 9 bases fit TRBD2. J gave up 3 bases and V 4 bases, and 4 bases lay outside the gene matches. This CDR3 comprises 14 residues. Germline CDR1 reads SGHVS; CDR2 reads FNYEAQ. The DNA for the CDR3 is TGTGCCAGCAGCTCGAATAGCGGGAGCTACGAGCAGTACTTC. Its protein is CASSSNSGSYEQYF.

The genes are TRBV2 and TRBJ2-7; TRBD2 matches 12 bases. V shed 5 bases, J shed 7 bases, and the junction held 9 bases outside the gene matches. The CDR3 totals 15 residues. Per the germline V gene, CDR1 is SNHLY and CDR2 is FYNNEI. The CDR3 region is CASSKRLAGVNEQYF. Written as DNA, the CDR3 is TGTGCCAGCAGTAAAAGACTAGCGGGAGTAAATGAGCAGTACTTC.

The chain joins TRBV11-2 to TRBJ1-1; D may be TRBD1 (6 bases). CDR3 length equals 16 residues. Trimming removed 4 bases from V and 0 bases from J, with 15 bases in between. CDR1 and CDR2 (germline): SGHAT, FQNNGV. CDR3 sequence: CASSSTGSGLNTEAFF. In DNA form, the CDR3 reads TGTGCCAGCAGCTCGACAGGATCAGGGTTGAACACTGAAGCTTTCTTT.

This chain joins TRBV14 and TRBJ1-2; D gene ambiguous. Germline V CDR1 and CDR2: SGHDN, FVKESK. This CDR3 comprises 14 residues. V lost 2 bases, J lost 3 bases, and 10 bases lay in between. CDR3 nucleotide sequence: TGTGCCAGCAGCCAACCTGGAGGTTACTATGGCTACACCTTC. Its translation is CASSQPGGYYGYTF.

The chain couples TRBV6-5 to TRBJ1-4; maybe TRBD1 (6 bases). Trimming took off 6 bases at V and 10 bases at J, with 21 bases between the two ends. The CDR3 consists of 15 residues. Germline V gene lookup returns CDR1 MNHEY and CDR2 SVGAGI. The CDR3 DNA is TGTGCCAGCAGAATATCACAGGGAGAAAACGGAAAACTGTTTTTT. Translation: CASRISQGENGKLFF.

The chain links TRBV5-6 to TRBJ2-6, with D possibly matching TRBD2 (5 bases). The CDR3 consists of 15 residues. CDR1 is SGHDT and CDR2 is YYEEEE in the germline V gene. Trimming left V 5 bases short and J 8 bases short, with 17 bases between. CDR3 in DNA: TGTGCCAGCAGTCGGACTTCCTTGGGGACCAACGTCCTGACTTTC. Protein: CASSRTSLGTNVLTF.

This chain joins TRBV28 and TRBJ1-1; D remains ambiguous. Per germline, CDR1 MDHEN and CDR2 SYDVKM. This CDR3 region has 14 residues. V was trimmed by 2 bases and J by 4 bases, leaving 11 bases between them. CDR3 sequence: CASSLRQVFTEAFF. CDR3 nucleotides: TGTGCCAGCAGTTTAAGACAAGTTTTCACTGAAGCTTTCTTT.

The chain combines TRBV27 with TRBJ1-2; 8 bases fit TRBD1. V shed 6 bases and J 8 bases; nucleotides not matched to a gene: 11. This CDR3 contains 14 residues. Per germline, CDR1 MNHEY and CDR2 SMNVEV (reference sequence). The CDR3: CASSRGQGGRGYTF. In DNA, the CDR3 is TGTGCCAGCAGCCGTGGACAGGGAGGAAGAGGCTACACCTTC.

The genes are TRBV6-5 and TRBJ1-1, with 8 bases that match TRBD1. Looked up from germline, CDR1 is MNHEY and CDR2 is SVGAGI. The CDR3 runs to 15 residues. V shed 0 bases and J 6 bases; nucleotides not matched to a gene: 6. CDR3 sequence (DNA): TGTGCCAGCAGTTACTCCACAGGGGGAAGGGCTGAAGCTTTCTTT. It specifies CASSYSTGGRAEAFF.

V gene TRBV25-1 combines with J gene TRBJ2-2; TRBD2 agrees at 13 bases. The CDR3 sequence is 15 residues long. With 8 bases clipped from V and 5 bases from J, the junction kept 5 bases outside the gene matches. Germline CDR1 is MGHDK and CDR2 is SYGVNS. CDR3 sequence: CASGGLAGETGELFF. CDR3 nucleotide sequence: TGTGCCAGCGGAGGACTAGCGGGAGAGACCGGGGAGCTGTTTTTT.

The chain joins TRBV9 to TRBJ2-7; perhaps TRBD2 as D (5 bases). From germline, CDR1 is SGDLS and CDR2 YYNGEE. Trimming removed 0 bases from V and 0 bases from J, with 13 bases in between. The CDR3 is 16 residues long. The CDR3 is CASSVGPSGSSYEQYF. The CDR3 DNA reads as TGTGCCAGCAGCGTAGGCCCCAGCGGTTCCTCCTACGAGCAGTACTTC.

The chain uses TRBV4-2 and TRBJ1-2; 8 bases fit TRBD1. CDR3 length: 18 amino acids. V lost 0 bases to trimming and J lost 5 bases; unmatched junction nucleotides: 14. Per the germline V gene, CDR1 is LGHNA and CDR2 is YNFKEQ. The CDR3 DNA follows: TGTGCCAGCAGCCAAGAAATCGTTTCAGGGGGCGCCCCTTATGGCTACACCTTC. It specifies CASSQEIVSGGAPYGYTF.

The chain joins TRBV6-6 to TRBJ2-3; D remains ambiguous. Germline assignment: CDR1 MNHNY and CDR2 SVGAGI (reference sequence). The CDR3 totals 14 residues. Trimming stripped 3 bases from V and 0 bases from J, with 7 bases between. CDR3 amino acids: CASSYDKSTDTQYF. As DNA, the CDR3 is TGTGCCAGCAGTTATGACAAGAGCACAGATACGCAGTATTTT.

This clone appeared once. This sequence joins TRBV6-5 and TRBJ2-2, with D tentatively TRBD1 (6 bases). Looked up from germline, CDR1 is MNHEY and CDR2 is SVGAGI. V lost 6 bases, J lost 5 bases, and 16 bases lay in between. The CDR3 extends over 15 amino acids. The CDR3, as DNA: TGTGCCAGCAGGGTATCAGGGGTCCGGACCGGGGAGCTGTTTTTT. Encoded protein: CASRVSGVRTGELFF.

The chain has TRBV5-1 and TRBJ1-2, with TRBD1 matching 10 bases. V was pared by 3 bases and J by 8 bases, with 4 bases of the junction left unmatched. In germline, CDR1 is SGHRS, CDR2 YFSETQ. The CDR3 is 13 residues long. CDR3 sequence reads: CASSYGTGEGYTF. CDR3 nucleotides: TGCGCCAGCAGCTATGGGACAGGGGAAGGCTACACCTTC.

This chain links TRBV9 with TRBJ1-1; TRBD1 is a possible D gene (6 bases). There are 17 residues in the CDR3. The V end lost 3 bases, the J end lost 1 base, and 19 bases lay between the germline ends. Germline CDR1 reads SGDLS; CDR2 reads YYNGEE. CDR3: CASSATFKGHQNTEAFF. As DNA, the CDR3 is TGTGCCAGCAGCGCAACTTTTAAGGGACACCAGAACACTGAAGCTTTCTTT.

The chain has TRBV5-1 and TRBJ1-5, with D hard to call. CDR3 size: 13 residues. V lost 2 bases, J lost 3 bases, and 6 bases lay in between. Germline CDR1 and CDR2: SGHRS and YFSETQ. The CDR3 reads CASSLDTNQPQHF. In nucleotides, the CDR3 is TGCGCCAGCAGCTTAGACACCAATCAGCCCCAGCATTTT.

Here the CDR3 reads CASSPSSYEQYF. CDR3 DNA sequence: TGTGCCAGCAGTCCGAGCTCCTACGAGCAGTACTTC. The chain recombines TRBV11-2 with TRBJ2-7; D is ambiguous. V lost 6 bases and J lost 0, with 6 bases in between. This CDR3 spans 12 amino acids. In germline, CDR1 is SGHAT, CDR2 FQNNGV.

This clone occurred once. This chain uses TRBV14 with TRBJ2-7; 8 positions agree with TRBD1. V shed 2 bases, J shed 1 base, and the junction held 1 base outside the gene matches. CDR1 and CDR2 (germline): SGHDN, FVKESK. CDR3 length equals 14 residues. Written as DNA, the CDR3 is TGTGCCAGCAGCCAAACAGGGGGGTCCTACGAGCAGTACTTC. This gives the protein CASSQTGGSYEQYF.